Below are 9 T cell receptor beta chains sequenced from a single sample in a study of blood T cell repertoires in COVID-19. Some clones are missing from TCRdb's copy, which holds only in-frame ones; the method was immunoSEQ multiplex PCR. The sample shows under 250,000 clones, 86% of them seen only once. The sequencing sample was made of peripheral blood. The receptors originated from a woman aged 55-70 years who had recovered from COVID-19.

A note on this clone: An end of the junction does not agree with germline; a read error may underlie this. The chain uses TRBV7-7 and TRBJ2-5, with D possibly matching TRBD2 (5 bases). CDR1 is SSHAT, CDR2 FNYEAQ, per germline (reference sequence). This CDR3 spans 16 amino acids. The CDR3 loop is CASSLELYSPGETQYF. The CDR3 DNA is TGTGCTAGCAGCTTAGAGCTCTACTCCCCGGGGGAGACCCAGTACTTC.

The chain is built from TRBV6-5 and TRBJ2-5, with a weak D call TRBD2 (6 bases). Trimming cost V 0 bases and J 5 bases, with 13 bases left between them. The CDR3 spans 15 residues. Germline V gives CDR1 MNHEY, CDR2 SVGAGI. CDR3 region: CASSYSSGVFETQYF. CDR3 nucleotides: TGTGCCAGCAGTTACTCGTCGGGGGTATTTGAGACCCAGTACTTC.

V and J are TRBV7-8 and TRBJ2-3, with 7 bases identical to TRBD1. Trimming at V came to 5 bases and at J to 3 bases, leaving 2 bases not matched to a gene. CDR3 length equals 13 residues. Germline V gene sequence: CDR1 SGHVS, CDR2 FQNEAQ. CDR3 in amino acids: CASSPDRTDTQYF. CDR3 bases: TGTGCCAGCAGCCCGGACAGGACAGATACGCAGTATTTT.

The chain has TRBV18 and TRBJ2-5; D is unresolved. Germline V CDR1 and CDR2: KGHSH, LQKENI. With 5 bases removed from V and 5 bases from J, the gap between germline ends came to 6 bases. This CDR3 has 11 residues. Written as DNA, the CDR3 is TGTGCCAGCTCAGGCCATGAGACCCAGTACTTC. This translates into CASSGHETQYF. Full variable domain (outside the CDR3, taken from reference TRBV18 and TRBJ2-5): NAGVMQNPRHLVRRRGQEARLRCSPMKGHSHVYWYRQLPEEGLKFMVYLQKENIIDESGMPKERFSAEFPKEGPSILRIQQVVRGDSAAYFCASSGHETQYFGPGTRLLVL.

This chain uses TRBV18 with TRBJ1-4; weak D call: TRBD1 (6 bases). Germline loops: CDR1 KGHSH, CDR2 LQKENI. The CDR3 is 13 residues long. V lost 3 bases and J lost 7, with 9 bases in between. For the CDR3, the DNA is TGTGCCAGCTCACCTGGACAGTCTGAAAAACTGTTTTTT. Protein sequence: CASSPGQSEKLFF.

In its sample, this clone was seen once. The rearrangement links TRBV7-2 to TRBJ2-2; a weak D match, TRBD1 (7 bases). The germline CDR1 and CDR2 sequences are SGHTA and FQGNSA. Trimming pared 6 bases from V and 11 bases from J, leaving 28 bases between. The CDR3 loop spans 17 amino acids. The CDR3 here is CASRPRGTRGAPGELFF. As DNA, the CDR3 is TGTGCCAGCAGGCCCCGAGGGACCAGGGGGGCACCGGGTGAGCTGTTTTTT.

The rearrangement links TRBV5-1 to TRBJ1-2, with 12 bases lining up with TRBD1. The CDR3 has 16 residues. Germline-derived CDR1 and CDR2 are SGHRS and YFSETQ. V gave up 3 bases and J gave up 7 bases; unmatched junction bases: 10. The CDR3 reads CASSSGQGAPSPGYTF. Here the CDR3 DNA reads TGCGCCAGCAGCTCGGGACAGGGGGCGCCGAGTCCTGGCTACACCTTC. The full variable domain, in which reference TRBV5-1 and TRBJ1-2 provide the parts outside the CDR3, is KAGVTQTPRYLIKTRGQQVTLSCSPISGHRSVSWYQQTPGQGLQFLFEYFSETQRNKGNFPGRFSGRQFSNSRSEMNVSTLELGDSALYLCASSSGQGAPSPGYTFGSGTRLTVV.

This clone has only one observation. This chain joins TRBV10-3 and TRBJ2-1; 12 bases are shared with TRBD1. The CDR3 loop spans 13 amino acids. Germline V gene sequence: CDR1 ENHRY, CDR2 SYGVKD. The V gene end was trimmed by 9 bases and the J gene end by 10 bases; junction bases not matched to a gene: 7. The CDR3 sequence is CAMERDRGREQFF. The CDR3 DNA reads as TGTGCCATGGAGCGGGACAGGGGGCGCGAGCAGTTCTTC.

The CDR3 DNA sequence: TGTGCCAGCAGCTTAGCGCCAGGGGGACAGGGGGGCGAGCAGTACTTC. The encoded protein is CASSLAPGGQGGEQYF. The chain employs TRBV7-2 and TRBJ2-7, with 11 positions matching TRBD1. Unmatched junction bases numbered 7, after V lost 0 bases and J lost 6 bases. CDR3 length equals 16 residues. CDR1 is SGHTA, CDR2 FQGNSA, per germline. Complete variable domain (other parts from reference TRBV7-2 and TRBJ2-7): GAGVSQSPSNKVTEKGKDVELRCDPISGHTALYWYRQSLGQGLEFLIYFQGNSAPDKSGLPSDRFSAERTGGSVSTLTIQRTQQEDSAVYLCASSLAPGGQGGEQYFGPGTRLTVT.